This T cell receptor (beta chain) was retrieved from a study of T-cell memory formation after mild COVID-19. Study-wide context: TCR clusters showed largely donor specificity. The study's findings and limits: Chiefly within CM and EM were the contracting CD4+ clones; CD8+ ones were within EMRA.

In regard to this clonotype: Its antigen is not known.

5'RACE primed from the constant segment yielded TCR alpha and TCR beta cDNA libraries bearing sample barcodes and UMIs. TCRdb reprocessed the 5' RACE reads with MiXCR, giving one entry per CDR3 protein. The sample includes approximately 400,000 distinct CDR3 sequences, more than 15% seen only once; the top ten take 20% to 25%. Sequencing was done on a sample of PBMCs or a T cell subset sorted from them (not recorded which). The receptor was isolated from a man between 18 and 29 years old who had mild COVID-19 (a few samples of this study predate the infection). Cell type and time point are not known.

The CDR3 protein is CSASLGTGGPEKLFF. The CDR3 region has the DNA TGCAGCGCATCGCTGGGGACAGGGGGCCCGGAAAAACTGTTTTTT. J is TRBJ1-4 and V is TRBV29-1; TRBD1 matches at 12 bases. After removal of 7 bases from V and 8 bases from J, the junction contained 11 bases not matched to a gene. Per germline, CDR1 SQVTM and CDR2 ANQGSEA. The CDR3 loop spans 15 amino acids.